This is a list of T cell receptor beta chains from one sample in a study of blood T cell repertoires in COVID-19. Profiled with immunoSEQ multiplex PCR; TCRdb holds only in-frame clones, not every one. The sample yields a few hundred thousand clones, approximately 89% seen once. Specimen: peripheral blood. The receptors shown here come from a woman in her twenties or thirties who had recovered from COVID-19. Both conserved end residues are part of each CDR3. The D gene is left open where the match is weak. Expanded clones are given a class, and other clones once, few, many or no size at all.

size	D	length	V	J	CDR3	DNA
once	TRBD1	13	TRBV12-3/TRBV12-4	TRBJ1-1	CASSRQGNTEAFF	TGTGCCAGCAGTCGACAGGGGAACACTGAAGCTTTCTTT
few	TRBD1	18	TRBV5-1	TRBJ2-2	CASSLGFLTGPNTGELFF	TGCGCCAGCAGCTTGGGATTTTTGACAGGGCCGAACACCGGGGAGCTGTTTTTT
.	.	15	TRBV15	TRBJ2-1	CATSRPFPSYNEQFF	TGTGCCACCAGCAGACCGTTCCCTTCCTACAATGAGCAGTTCTTC
.	.	16	TRBV28	TRBJ1-4	CASRPGGAPPEGKLFF	TGTGCCAGCAGGCCTGGGGGGGCCCCTCCGGAAGGGAAACTGTTTTTT
.	.	14	TRBV2	TRBJ2-7	CASSDPQGIGEQYF	TGTGCCAGCAGTGACCCCCAGGGGATCGGCGAGCAGTACTTC
.	.	15	TRBV19	TRBJ2-7	CASSFTGGFTYEQYF	TGTGCCAGTAGTTTCACGGGGGGCTTTACCTACGAGCAGTACTTC
.	.	12	TRBV29-1	TRBJ2-2	CSVRDNTGELFF	TGCAGCGTTCGGGATAACACCGGGGAGCTGTTTTTT
.	.	18	TRBV4-2	TRBJ1-6	CASSQEGGLTRRHSPLHF	TGTGCCAGCAGCCAAGAAGGCGGCCTTACACGAAGGCATTCACCCCTCCACTTT
.	.	14	TRBV14	TRBJ2-7	CASSNIGEAYEQYF	TGTGCCAGCAGCAATATAGGGGAGGCCTACGAGCAGTACTTC
few	TRBD1	14	TRBV5-1	TRBJ2-5	CASSTQGPQETQYF	TGCGCCAGCAGCACACAGGGGCCCCAAGAGACCCAGTACTTC
.	.	13	TRBV6-5	TRBJ1-6	CASIPWTNSPLHF	TGTGCCAGCATCCCCTGGACAAATTCACCCCTCCACTTT
few	.	19	TRBV3-1/TRBV3-2	TRBJ1-5	CASSQDSGGQGYSNQPQHF	TGTGCCAGCAGCCAAGATAGCGGGGGCCAGGGATATAGCAATCAGCCCCAGCATTTT
.	.	14	TRBV11-1	TRBJ2-1	CASSSPDLGNEQFF	TGTGCCAGCAGCTCTCCGGACTTGGGGAATGAGCAGTTCTTC
.	TRBD1	14	TRBV2	TRBJ2-7	CASTQAGTGYEQYF	TGTGCCAGCACTCAGGCCGGGACAGGCTACGAGCAGTACTTC
.	.	13	TRBV3-1/TRBV3-2	TRBJ2-1	CASSQGEGWEQFF	TGTGCCAGCAGCCAAGGCGAGGGTTGGGAGCAGTTCTTC
.	TRBD1	15	TRBV28	TRBJ1-6	CASSSAAGGSSPLHF	TGTGCCAGCAGTTCAGCGGCAGGGGGAAGTTCACCCCTCCACTTT
medium-sized	TRBD2	15	TRBV11-2	TRBJ2-7	CASSLTRGTTYEQYF	TGTGCCAGCAGCTTAACGCGGGGGACTACCTACGAGCAGTACTTC
.	.	14	TRBV28	TRBJ1-1	CASTLWDLRTEAFF	TGTGCCAGCACCCTGTGGGACTTGAGGACTGAAGCTTTCTTT
.	.	14	TRBV5-6	TRBJ1-6	CASRPQGYNSPLHF	TGTGCCAGCAGGCCCCAGGGCTATAATTCACCCCTCCACTTT
.	.	13	TRBV3-1/TRBV3-2	TRBJ1-2	CASSQRGNYGYTF	TGTGCCAGCAGCCAACGGGGTAACTATGGCTACACCTTC
.	.	13	TRBV7-2	TRBJ1-2	CASSLFGGWGYTF	TGTGCCAGCAGCTTATTCGGAGGGTGGGGCTACACCTTC
.	.	14	TRBV18	TRBJ1-1	CASCQQGPNTEAFF	TGTGCCAGCTGTCAACAGGGTCCGAACACTGAAGCTTTCTTT
.	.	17	TRBV7-9	TRBJ1-1	CASSLGSGGISDTEAFF	TGTGCCAGCAGCTTAGGGAGTGGGGGGATATCGGACACTGAAGCTTTCTTT
.	.	15	TRBV5-4	TRBJ2-1	CASSLSRAQLNEQFF	TGTGCCAGCAGCTTGTCGAGGGCCCAGTTGAATGAGCAGTTCTTC
.	.	14	TRBV11-2	TRBJ2-7	CASSLGVGDYEQYF	TGTGCCAGCAGCTTAGGGGTCGGGGACTACGAGCAGTACTTC
.	.	15	TRBV5-1	TRBJ1-2	CASSLTTGHPYGYTF	TGCGCCAGCAGCTTGACTACGGGACACCCCTATGGCTACACCTTC